Given below is one TCR beta chain in context. This sample is part of a study of T cell responses to AZD1222 COVID-19 vaccine. The CDR3 is made up of 15 amino acids. CDR1 and CDR2 from the germline V gene are SGHRS and YFSETQ. The V gene end was trimmed by 5 bases and the J gene end by 0 bases; junction bases not matched to a gene: 4. Some clones are missing from TCRdb's copy, which holds only in-frame ones; the method was immunoSEQ multiplex PCR. The sample carries about 130,000 clones, 80% to 95% recorded once. The TCR originated in an adult who received the AZD1222 COVID-19 vaccine. The rearrangement joins TRBV5-1 to TRBJ1-4, with 7 positions matching TRBD1. The specimen comprised peripheral blood, sampled 28 days after the second AZD1222 dose. Here the CDR3 DNA reads TGCGCCAGCAGTAGAGGGGGCTCAACTAATGAAAAACTGTTTTTT. As protein: CASSRGGSTNEKLFF.